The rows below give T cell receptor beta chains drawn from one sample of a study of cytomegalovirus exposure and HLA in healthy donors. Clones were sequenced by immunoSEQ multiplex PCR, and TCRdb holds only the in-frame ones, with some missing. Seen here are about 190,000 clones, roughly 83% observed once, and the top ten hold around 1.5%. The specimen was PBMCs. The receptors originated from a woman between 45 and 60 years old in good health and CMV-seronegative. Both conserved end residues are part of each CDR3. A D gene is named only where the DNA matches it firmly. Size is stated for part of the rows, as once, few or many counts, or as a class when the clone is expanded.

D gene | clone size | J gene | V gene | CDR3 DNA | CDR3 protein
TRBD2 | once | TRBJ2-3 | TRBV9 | TGTGCCAGCAGCCCTAGGTCGGCGGGGGGAAATACGCAGTATTTT | CASSPRSAGGNTQYF
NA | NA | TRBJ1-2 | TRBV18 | TGTGCCAGCTCACCTCAAGGGCGGGCCTCTTCTAACTATGGCTACACCTTC | CASSPQGRASSNYGYTF
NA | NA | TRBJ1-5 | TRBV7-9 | TGTGCCAGCAGCTTAGACCGACAGGCGGATCAGCCCCAGCATTTT | CASSLDRQADQPQHF
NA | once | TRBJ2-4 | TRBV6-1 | TGTGCCAGCAGTGGAGGGGGATCGGTATCCAAAAACATTCAGTACTTC | CASSGGGSVSKNIQYF
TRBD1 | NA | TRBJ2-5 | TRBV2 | TGTGCCAGTGCCCCCGGGACAGGCGTGGGGGCGACCCAGTACTTC | CASAPGTGVGATQYF
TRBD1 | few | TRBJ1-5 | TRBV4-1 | TGCGCCAGCAGCCATGGGCGAGGGGGCGGCAATCAGCCCCAGCATTTT | CASSHGRGGGNQPQHF
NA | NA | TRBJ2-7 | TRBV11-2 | TGTGCCAGCAGCCGAACCGGGCAGGGTGGATACGAGCAGTACTTC | CASSRTGQGGYEQYF
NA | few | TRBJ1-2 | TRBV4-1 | TGCGCCAGCACCCGACCTGGACAGCAGTATGGCTACACCTTC | CASTRPGQQYGYTF
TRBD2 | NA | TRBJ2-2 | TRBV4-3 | TGCGCCAGCAGCAAGCGACTAGCGGGGATCACCGGGGAGCTGTTTTTT | CASSKRLAGITGELFF
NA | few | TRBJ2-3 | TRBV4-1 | TGCGCCAGCAGCCACCCCCCGGGTGAAGTGGCTAGCACAGATACGCAGTATTTT | CASSHPPGEVASTDTQYF
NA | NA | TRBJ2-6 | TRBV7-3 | TGTGCCAGCACGAACTGGGACTCCATCTCTGGGGCCAACGTCCTGACTTTC | CASTNWDSISGANVLTF
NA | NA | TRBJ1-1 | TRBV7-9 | TGTGCCAGCAGCTTGCAGGGTACGAGTGCTGAAGCTTTCTTT | CASSLQGTSAEAFF
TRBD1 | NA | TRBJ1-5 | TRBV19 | TGTGCCAGTAGTGATCTGACACAGGGGATCAATCAGCCCCAGCATTTT | CASSDLTQGINQPQHF
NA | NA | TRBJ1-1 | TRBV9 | TGTGCCAGCAGCGTAGGGGAACGGGAGGAAGCTTTCTTT | CASSVGEREEAFF
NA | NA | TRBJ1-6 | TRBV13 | TGTGCCAGCAGCCTAAGACGGGACTCCCTGGGTTCACCCCTCCACTTT | CASSLRRDSLGSPLHF
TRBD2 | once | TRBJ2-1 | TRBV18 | TGTGCCAGCTCACCGCAGACTAGCGGGAGTAGTGATGAGCAGTTCTTC | CASSPQTSGSSDEQFF
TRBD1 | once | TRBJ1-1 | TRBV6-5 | TGTGCCAGCAGTTACGGGACAGGGGGATACACTGAAGCTTTCTTT | CASSYGTGGYTEAFF
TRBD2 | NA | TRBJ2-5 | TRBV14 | TGTGCCAGCAGAGATAGCGGGGGGTCTCGGGAGACCCAGTACTTC | CASRDSGGSRETQYF